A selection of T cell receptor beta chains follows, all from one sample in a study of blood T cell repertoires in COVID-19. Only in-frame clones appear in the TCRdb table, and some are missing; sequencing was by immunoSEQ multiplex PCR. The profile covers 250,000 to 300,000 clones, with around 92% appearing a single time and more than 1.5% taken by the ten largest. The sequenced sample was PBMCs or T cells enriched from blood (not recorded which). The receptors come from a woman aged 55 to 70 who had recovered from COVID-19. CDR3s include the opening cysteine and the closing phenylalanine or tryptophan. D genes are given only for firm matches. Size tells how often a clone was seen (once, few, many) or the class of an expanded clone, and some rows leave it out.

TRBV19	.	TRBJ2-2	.	CASSISYTNTGELFF	TGTGCCAGTAGTATCTCATACACGAACACCGGGGAGCTGTTTTTT
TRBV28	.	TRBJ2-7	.	CASRAGIAYEQYF	TGTGCCAGCCGCGCGGGAATAGCCTACGAGCAGTACTTC
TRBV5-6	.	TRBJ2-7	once	CASSPTGTYEQYF	TGTGCCAGCAGCCCCACAGGGACCTACGAGCAGTACTTC
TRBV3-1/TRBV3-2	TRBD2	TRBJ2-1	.	CASSPRLAVDEQFF	TGTGCCAGCAGCCCTAGACTAGCGGTCGATGAGCAGTTCTTC
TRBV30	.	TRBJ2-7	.	CAWSLGDYEQYF	TGTGCCTGGAGTCTCGGGGACTACGAGCAGTACTTC
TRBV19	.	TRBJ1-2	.	CASLTVEYGYTF	TGTGCCAGTTTGACAGTAGAATATGGCTACACCTTC
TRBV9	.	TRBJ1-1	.	CASSPGTTEAFF	TGTGCCAGCAGCCCAGGGACAACTGAAGCTTTCTTT
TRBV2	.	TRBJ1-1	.	CASSGGQLTEAFF	TGTGCCAGCAGTGGAGGACAACTGACTGAAGCTTTCTTT
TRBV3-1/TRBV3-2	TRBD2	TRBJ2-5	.	CASSHLGSSGYQETQYF	TGTGCCAGCAGCCACTTGGGGTCTAGCGGGTACCAAGAGACCCAGTACTTC
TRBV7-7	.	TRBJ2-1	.	CASSLRAASYNEQFF	TGTGCTAGCAGCTTAAGAGCGGCCTCCTACAATGAGCAGTTCTTC
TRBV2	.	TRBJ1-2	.	CASRRDDYYGYTF	TGTGCCAGCAGGCGGGACGATTACTATGGCTACACCTTC
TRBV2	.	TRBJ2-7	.	CASSGTFSSYEQYF	TGTGCCAGCAGTGGGACTTTCAGCTCCTACGAGCAGTACTTC
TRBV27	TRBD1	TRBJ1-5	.	CASSLPPPRVTGERSNQPQHF	TGTGCCAGCAGTTTACCGCCACCCCGGGTGACAGGGGAGCGAAGCAATCAGCCCCAGCATTTT
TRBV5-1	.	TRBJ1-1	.	CASSLSQANTEAFF	TGCGCCAGCAGCTTATCGCAGGCTAACACTGAAGCTTTCTTT
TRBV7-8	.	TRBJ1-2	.	CASSFSPGFYGYTF	TGTGCCAGCAGCTTTTCCCCGGGTTTCTATGGCTACACCTTC
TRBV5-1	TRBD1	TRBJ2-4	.	CASSLRQGVAKNIQYF	TGCGCCAGCAGCTTACGGCAGGGGGTAGCCAAAAACATTCAGTACTTC
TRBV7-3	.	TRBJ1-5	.	CASSLQANQPQHF	TGTGCCAGCAGCTTACAGGCAAATCAGCCCCAGCATTTT
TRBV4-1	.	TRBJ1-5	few	CASSPAALSRVYNQPQHF	TGCGCCAGCAGCCCAGCAGCCCTTTCTAGAGTCTACAATCAGCCCCAGCATTTT
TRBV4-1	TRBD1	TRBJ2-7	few	CASSQGLSRDRLYF	TGCGCCAGCAGCCAAGGTCTTTCCCGGGACAGGTTGTACTTC
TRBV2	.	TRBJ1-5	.	CASRDLNNQPQHF	TGTGCCAGCAGGGACTTAAATAATCAGCCCCAGCATTTT
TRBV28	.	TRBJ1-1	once	CASWGGTAEAFF	TGTGCCAGCTGGGGGGGGACGGCTGAAGCTTTCTTT
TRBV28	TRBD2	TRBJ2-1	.	CASSFGTSDRNEQFF	TGTGCCAGCAGTTTTGGGACTAGCGACAGGAATGAGCAGTTCTTC
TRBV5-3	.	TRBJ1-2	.	CARSDDSVNYGYTF	TGTGCCAGAAGCGATGACAGCGTTAACTATGGCTACACCTTC
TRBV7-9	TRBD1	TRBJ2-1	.	CASSSTQGANEQFF	TGTGCCAGCAGCTCCACTCAGGGGGCTAATGAGCAGTTCTTC
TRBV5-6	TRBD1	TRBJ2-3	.	CASSLEDRISADTQYF	TGTGCCAGCAGCTTGGAGGACAGGATATCCGCAGATACGCAGTATTTT
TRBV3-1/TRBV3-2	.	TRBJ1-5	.	CASSQDQWNQPQHF	TGTGCCAGCAGCCAAGATCAGTGGAATCAGCCCCAGCATTTT
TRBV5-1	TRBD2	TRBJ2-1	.	CASSSPGLAGANEQFF	TGCGCCAGCAGCTCCCCCGGACTAGCGGGAGCCAATGAGCAGTTCTTC
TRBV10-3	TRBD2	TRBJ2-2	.	CAISEAQRGDTGELFF	TGTGCCATCAGTGAGGCCCAGCGGGGGGATACCGGGGAGCTGTTTTTT
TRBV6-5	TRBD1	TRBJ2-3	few	CASAWAGGTPDTQYF	TGTGCCAGCGCATGGGCAGGGGGCACGCCAGATACGCAGTATTTT
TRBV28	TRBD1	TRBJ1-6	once	CASGTGGSPLHF	TGTGCCAGCGGGACAGGAGGCTCACCCCTCCACTTT
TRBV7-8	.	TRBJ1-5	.	CASSFSPGANNQPQHF	TGTGCCAGCAGTTTCAGTCCGGGAGCCAACAATCAGCCCCAGCATTTT
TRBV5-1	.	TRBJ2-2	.	CASSLAGQGTRELFF	TGCGCCAGCAGCTTGGCCGGCCAGGGGACCCGGGAGCTGTTTTTT
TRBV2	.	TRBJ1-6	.	CASSTQGGYNSPLHF	TGTGCCAGTTCCACACAAGGCGGGTATAATTCACCCCTCCACTTT
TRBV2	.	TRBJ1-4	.	CASRYGEKLFF	TGTGCCAGCAGATACGGTGAAAAACTGTTTTTT
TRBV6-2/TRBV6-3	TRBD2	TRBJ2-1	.	CASSRASGTYNEQFF	TGTGCCAGCAGTCGGGCTAGCGGAACCTACAATGAGCAGTTCTTC
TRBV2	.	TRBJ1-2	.	CASSEGPGYGYTF	TGTGCCAGCAGTGAAGGTCCAGGGTATGGCTACACCTTC
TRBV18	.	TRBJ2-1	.	CASSPLLGGLSDEQFF	TGTGCCAGCTCACCTCTCTTGGGCGGGCTCTCTGATGAGCAGTTCTTC
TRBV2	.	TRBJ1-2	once	CASSENSYYGYTF	TGTGCCAGCAGTGAAAACAGTTACTATGGCTACACCTTC
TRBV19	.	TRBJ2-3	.	CASTPLYFTAGLDTDTQYF	TGTGCCAGTACCCCCTTGTATTTCACTGCGGGGCTTGACACAGATACGCAGTATTTT
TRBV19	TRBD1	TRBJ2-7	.	CASSAGTGALYEQYF	TGTGCCAGTAGTGCCGGGACAGGGGCTCTCTACGAGCAGTACTTC
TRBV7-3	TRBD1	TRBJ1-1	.	CASSLEGGGEAFF	TGTGCCAGCAGCTTAGAAGGGGGCGGTGAAGCTTTCTTT
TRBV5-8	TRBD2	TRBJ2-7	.	CASSFRPSGGSNEQYF	TGTGCCAGCAGCTTCCGCCCTAGCGGGGGGTCTAACGAGCAGTACTTC
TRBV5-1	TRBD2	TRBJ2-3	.	CASSLISGTRGTDTQYF	TGCGCCAGCAGCTTAATATCCGGGACTAGGGGCACAGATACGCAGTATTTT
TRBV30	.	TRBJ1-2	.	CAWSTGLSGYTF	TGTGCCTGGAGTACAGGGCTTTCTGGCTACACCTTC
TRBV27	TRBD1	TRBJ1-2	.	CASSSWAHRGNGYTF	TGTGCCAGCAGTTCATGGGCCCACAGGGGGAATGGCTACACCTTC
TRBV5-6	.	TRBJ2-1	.	CASNGGGQGYNEQFF	TGTGCCAGCAACGGAGGGGGCCAAGGATACAATGAGCAGTTCTTC
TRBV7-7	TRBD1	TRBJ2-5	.	CASSPTGVRQTQYF	TGTGCTAGCAGCCCCACAGGGGTTAGACAGACCCAGTACTTC
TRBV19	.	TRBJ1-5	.	CASRPDKNQPQHF	TGTGCCAGTAGACCGGACAAGAATCAGCCCCAGCATTTT